The sequence of this T cell receptor beta chain was determined in a study of shared T cell receptors in the human thymus. Data came from immunoSEQ multiplex PCR; TCRdb stores just in-frame clones and leaves some out. The profile shows hundreds of thousands of clones, around nine tenths of them singletons. Trimming removed 6 bases from V and 5 bases from J, with 10 bases in between. The CDR3 spans 12 residues. Per the germline V gene, CDR1 is GTSNPN and CDR2 is SVGIG (reference sequence). This same sample was also taken into another study, of human thymus T cells. This second study says: Thymic samples were excised during corrective heart operations.

The origin of this receptor is a boy under two years old with a congenital heart defect. The chain couples TRBV30 to TRBJ2-2; D is perhaps TRBD2 (6 bases). Sequenced material: thymocytes. For the CDR3, the DNA is TGTGCCTGTAGCGGAGTAACCGGGGAGCTGTTTTTT. The encoded protein is CACSGVTGELFF.